A selection of T cell receptor beta chains follows, all from one sample in a study of T cells after yellow fever vaccination. From the 5' RACE reads, TCRdb called clonotypes with MiXCR, one entry per CDR3 protein. The data contain over 130,000 distinct CDR3 sequences, about 8% of them singletons. The sample consisted of CD4+ T cells sorted from PBMCs, taken 5 days after the yellow fever booster vaccination. The receptors originated from a man aged 25 to 45 who received the YFV17D yellow fever vaccine. Each CDR3 is given with its conserved first and last residue. The D gene is left open where the match is weak. Where a row states a size, it is once, few, many or the class of an expanded clone; other rows omit it.

v_gene	abundance	d_gene	j_gene	CDR3nt	CDR3aa
TRBV20-1	many	TRBD2	TRBJ2-3	TGCAGTGCACGGGGGACTAGCGGGAGCCCAGATACGCAGTATTTT	CSARGTSGSPDTQYF
TRBV12-5	many	TRBD2	TRBJ2-1	TGTGCTAGTGGTTTGGTATTCTCACTAGCGGGAGTGGTCAATGAGCAGTTCTTC	CASGLVFSLAGVVNEQFF
TRBV3-1	many	NA	TRBJ2-1	TGTGCCAGCAGGATAGCGGCCAGAGGGGGGAATGAGCAGTTCTTC	CASRIAARGGNEQFF
TRBV20-1	few	TRBD2	TRBJ2-1	TGCAGTGCTAGGGTAGCGGGAGGAATTAGCTCCTACAATGAGCAGTTCTTC	CSARVAGGISSYNEQFF
TRBV11-2	many	TRBD1	TRBJ2-3	TGTGCCAGCAGCTACGGACAGGGGAGCACAGATACGCAGTATTTT	CASSYGQGSTDTQYF
TRBV21-1	many	NA	TRBJ2-1	TGTGCCAGCAGCCCCGGGACTAGCGGGACCGGCTGTAATGAGCAGTTCTTC	CASSPGTSGTGCNEQFF
TRBV7-2	many	NA	TRBJ2-4	TGTGCCAGCAGCTTAGGACTTAGCGGACTAAACATTCAGTACTTC	CASSLGLSGLNIQYF
TRBV7-2	many	NA	TRBJ2-4	TGTGCCAGCAGCTTAGGAGGTGGCTTAGCCAAAAACATTCAGTACTTC	CASSLGGGLAKNIQYF
TRBV13	few	NA	TRBJ2-7	TGTGCCAGCAGCAAGAGACGAGACGGGAACTACGAGCAGTACTTC	CASSKRRDGNYEQYF
TRBV28	many	NA	TRBJ1-2	TGTGCCAGCAGAGCGGGGCCGGAAGGCTACACCTTC	CASRAGPEGYTF
TRBV7-3	many	TRBD1	TRBJ2-5	TGTGCCAGCAGCTTACGCGGGACAGGGGGCCCAGAGACCCAGTACTTC	CASSLRGTGGPETQYF
TRBV5-1	many	TRBD1	TRBJ2-1	TGCGCCAGCAGCTCAACTAACCGGGACAGGAGAAACAATGAGCAGTTCTTC	CASSSTNRDRRNNEQFF
TRBV2	few	TRBD2	TRBJ2-7	TGTGCCAGCAGTGAAGAACCGGGACTAGCGGGAAGCGAGCAGTACTTC	CASSEEPGLAGSEQYF
TRBV6-5	NA	NA	TRBJ2-7	TGTGCCAGCAGTTACGCGGGATACGAGCAGTACTTC	CASSYAGYEQYF
TRBV7-2	many	TRBD1	TRBJ2-3	TGTGCCAGCAGTCGGGACAGGGACTACACAGATACGCAGTATTTT	CASSRDRDYTDTQYF
TRBV19	few	NA	TRBJ1-5	TGTGCCAGTATCCCAGGGGATGGGAGCAATCAGCCCCAGCATTTT	CASIPGDGSNQPQHF
TRBV3-1	many	NA	TRBJ1-2	TGTGCCAGCATGGGGTCTCGGTATGGCTACACCTTC	CASMGSRYGYTF
TRBV5-5	many	NA	TRBJ2-4	TGTGCCAGCAGCGGCGGCTTAGCCAAAAACATTCAGTACTTC	CASSGGLAKNIQYF
TRBV7-2	many	NA	TRBJ2-7	TGTGCCAGCAGCTCCTTCTCCTACGAGCAGTACTTC	CASSSFSYEQYF
TRBV14	many	NA	TRBJ2-1	TGTGCCAGCGGCCAAGCAGAAACCTACAATGAGCAGTTCTTC	CASGQAETYNEQFF
TRBV5-1	many	TRBD1	TRBJ2-1	TGCGCCAGCAGCCAAAGGACAGGGGCTGAGCAGTTCTTC	CASSQRTGAEQFF
TRBV6-1	many	TRBD2	TRBJ2-3	TGTGCCAGCAGCTCCCTTAGCGGGAGGGGTTCCCGTGCAGATACGCAGTATTTT	CASSSLSGRGSRADTQYF
TRBV2	many	NA	TRBJ2-5	TGTGCCAGCAGTCCCCAGGGACGGGAGACCCAGTACTTC	CASSPQGRETQYF
TRBV7-2	many	NA	TRBJ2-1	TGTGCCAGCAGCTTAGCGTCGGGCGGAAGCTCCTACAATGAGCAGTTCTTC	CASSLASGGSSYNEQFF
TRBV6-6	many	TRBD2	TRBJ2-1	TGTGCCAGCAGAGGGACTAGCTTGAACAATGAGCAGTTCTTC	CASRGTSLNNEQFF
TRBV3-1	many	NA	TRBJ2-5	TGTGCCAGCAGTCAGGGATCATACATGGCCGTGGGGACCCAGTACTTC	CASSQGSYMAVGTQYF
TRBV20-1	NA	NA	TRBJ2-5	TGCAGTGCTAGAGAAACTCAGTCGGTTGAGACCCAGTACTTC	CSARETQSVETQYF